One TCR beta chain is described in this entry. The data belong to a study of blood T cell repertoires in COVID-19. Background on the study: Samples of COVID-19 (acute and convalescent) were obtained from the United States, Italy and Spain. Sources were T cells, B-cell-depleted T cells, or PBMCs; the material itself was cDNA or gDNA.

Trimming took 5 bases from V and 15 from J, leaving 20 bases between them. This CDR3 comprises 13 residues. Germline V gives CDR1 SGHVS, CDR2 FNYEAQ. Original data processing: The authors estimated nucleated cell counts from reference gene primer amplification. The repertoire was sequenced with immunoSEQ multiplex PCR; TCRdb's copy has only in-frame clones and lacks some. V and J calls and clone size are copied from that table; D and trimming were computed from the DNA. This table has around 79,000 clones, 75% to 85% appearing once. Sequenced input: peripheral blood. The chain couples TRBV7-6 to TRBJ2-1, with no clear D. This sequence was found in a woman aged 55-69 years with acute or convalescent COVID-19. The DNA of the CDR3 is TGTGCCAGCAGCGCCGCACCGGCCACGGGTGGGTTCTTC. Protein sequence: CASSAAPATGGFF.